The next 21 T cell receptor beta chains were all read from a single sample in a study of cytomegalovirus exposure and HLA in healthy donors. The PCR contained 60 Vbeta and 13 Jbeta primers. The protocol was immunoSEQ multiplex PCR, while the TCRdb copy is restricted to in-frame clones and leaves out a portion. The data hold about 59,000 clones, with about 77% observed a single time. The sequenced material came from PBMCs. The receptor source for this set is a man aged 25 to 40 in good health and CMV-seropositive.

The chain recombines TRBV19 with TRBJ2-6, with unresolved D. Trimming took off 5 bases at V and 0 bases at J, with 11 bases between the two ends. In germline, CDR1 is LNHDA, CDR2 SQIVND (reference sequence). CDR3 length: 16 amino acids. The CDR3 DNA is TGTGCCAGTAGTTCACAAGTCCTCTCTGGGGCCAACGTCCTGACTTTC. Translating it yields CASSSQVLSGANVLTF.

This clone was seen a handful of times. The chain couples TRBV4-3 to TRBJ2-2; 9 bases map to TRBD1. CDR1 and CDR2 (germline): LGHNA, YSLEER. The CDR3 length is 15 residues. The ends lost 4 bases at V and 6 bases at J; junction bases unmatched: 6. The CDR3, as DNA: TGCGCCAGCAGCCTCCGGGACAGGGAAGCCGGGGAGCTGTTTTTT. Translation: CASSLRDREAGELFF.

The V and J genes are TRBV9 and TRBJ2-7; 8 bases align to TRBD1. The CDR3 contains 15 residues. From germline, CDR1 is SGDLS and CDR2 YYNGEE. The trim removed 0 bases at V and 2 bases at J, leaving 4 bases unmatched. In DNA form, the CDR3 reads TGTGCCAGCAGCGTAGCCGCGACAGGGGCCTACGAGCAGTACTTC. Its translation: CASSVAATGAYEQYF.

The CDR3 protein is CASSLTPAGRSTDTQYF. The CDR3 region has the DNA TGTGCCAGCAGCTTAACCCCTGCGGGGAGGAGCACAGATACGCAGTATTTT. The chain combines TRBV7-2 with TRBJ2-3; TRBD2 might be the D (6 bases). The length of the CDR3 is 17 residues. CDR1 and CDR2 (germline): SGHTA, FQGNSA. V shed 2 bases and J shed 0 bases, with 15 bases lying between them.

The chain joins TRBV12-5 to TRBJ2-7; D is possibly TRBD1 (6 bases). The V end was cut by 1 base, the J end by 3 bases, with 13 bases between. Germline assignment: CDR1 LGHNT and CDR2 FRNRAP. The CDR3 runs 15 residues. The CDR3 sequence: CASGLARDTRYEQYF. CDR3 nucleotides: TGTGCTAGTGGTTTGGCCCGGGACACCCGCTACGAGCAGTACTTC.

This chain connects TRBV9 to TRBJ1-3; no definite D call. Germline assignment: CDR1 SGDLS and CDR2 YYNGEE. The CDR3 is made up of 14 amino acids. Deletions cut 0 bases from V and 8 bases from J, with 12 bases between. CDR3 DNA: TGTGCCAGCAGCGTAGGCCTCCCCTCGGACACCATATATTTT. As protein: CASSVGLPSDTIYF.

This sequence joins TRBV9 and TRBJ1-1, with 9 bases matching TRBD1. CDR3 size: 14 residues. CDR1 and CDR2 from the germline V gene are SGDLS and YYNGEE. V lost 4 bases and J lost 4; bases outside the gene matches: 5. The CDR3 spells CASSPTGGFTEAFF. CDR3 coding DNA: TGTGCCAGCAGCCCGACAGGGGGTTTCACTGAAGCTTTCTTT.

A few counts support this clone. The J gene is TRBJ1-5, the V gene TRBV6-1; D is ambiguous. The CDR3 is made up of 17 amino acids. V gave up 0 bases and J gave up 2 bases, with 14 bases separating them. In germline, CDR1 is MNHNS, CDR2 SASEGT. The CDR3 spells CASSEAREGLGNQPQHF. DNA of the CDR3: TGTGCCAGCAGTGAAGCGCGGGAGGGCTTGGGCAATCAGCCCCAGCATTTT.

This clone was seen only once. The chain is built from TRBV7-7 and TRBJ2-7, with 7 bases that match TRBD2. Germline V lookup: CDR1 SSHAT, CDR2 FNYEAQ (reference sequence). There are 14 residues in the CDR3. J lost 6 bases, V lost 2 bases, and 7 bases had no gene match. The CDR3 sequence is CASSLTGGSGEQYF. CDR3 nucleotide sequence: TGTGCCAGCAGCTTAACGGGGGGTAGCGGCGAGCAGTACTTC.

The genes are TRBV5-4 and TRBJ2-2; D is uncertain. CDR1 and CDR2 (germline): SGHNT, YYREEE (reference sequence). Between the trimmed V and J ends, which lost 2 bases and 6 bases, there was a span of 5 bases. The CDR3 totals 12 residues. The CDR3 here is CASSFVSGELFF. Written as DNA, the CDR3 is TGTGCCAGCAGCTTCGTCTCCGGGGAGCTGTTTTTT.

The gene calls are TRBV5-4 and TRBJ2-5, with TRBD2 identical over 8 bases. The CDR3 has 16 amino acids. Per germline, CDR1 SGHNT and CDR2 YYREEE (reference sequence). V dropped 8 bases and J dropped 5; count of bases not matched to a gene: 17. CDR3 nucleotide sequence: TGTGCCAGTAAGCTCGGCGGGGGGCCTCTTACGGAGACCCAGTACTTC. It is translated as CASKLGGGPLTETQYF.

The rearrangement links TRBV19 to TRBJ1-1; D remains unclear. Germline assignment: CDR1 LNHDA and CDR2 SQIVND (reference sequence). This CDR3 spans 12 amino acids. Trimming pared 4 bases from V and 4 bases from J, leaving 7 bases between. This chain's CDR3 is CASSTLATEAFF. For the CDR3, the DNA is TGTGCCAGTAGTACCTTGGCCACTGAAGCTTTCTTT.

The gene calls are TRBV10-3 and TRBJ1-2; the match to TRBD1 covers 7 bases. This CDR3 is 16 amino acids long. J was trimmed by 4 bases and V by 3 bases; bases with no gene match: 11. CDR1 ENHRY and CDR2 SYGVKD come from the germline V gene. The CDR3 bases are TGTGCCATCAGTGACCTCGGACAGGAATCGTCCTATGGCTACACCTTC. Its protein product is CAISDLGQESSYGYTF.

The V gene is TRBV5-6, the J gene TRBJ2-7; 7 bases are shared with TRBD1. Germline trimming cut 4 bases from V and 3 bases from J; bases unmatched to any gene: 13. The CDR3 spans 16 residues. Per germline, CDR1 SGHDT and CDR2 YYEEEE. CDR3 sequence reads: CASSRGPPGQDYEQYF. For the CDR3, the DNA is TGTGCCAGCAGCCGCGGCCCCCCTGGACAGGACTACGAGCAGTACTTC.

The rearrangement uses TRBV6-5 and TRBJ2-7, with 13 bases lining up with TRBD2. The junction had 5 bases not matched to a gene; V was cut back by 6 bases and J by 3 bases. The V gene's germline CDR1 is MNHEY and CDR2 SVGAGI. The CDR3 extends over 15 amino acids. This CDR3 reads CASRQGTSGVYEQYF. For the CDR3, the DNA is TGTGCCAGCAGACAAGGGACTAGCGGGGTCTACGAGCAGTACTTC.

This chain joins TRBV19 and TRBJ2-7, with TRBD1 as a possible D gene (8 bases). Germline CDR1 reads LNHDA; CDR2 reads SQIVND (reference sequence). The CDR3 covers 14 residues. The V end was cut by 6 bases, the J end by 5 bases, with 17 bases between. The CDR3 DNA is TGTGCCAGTAGCGGGAGGACAGGGATCAACGAGCAGTACTTC. Translation gives CASSGRTGINEQYF.

The chain is built from TRBV9 and TRBJ2-4; the match to TRBD1 covers 7 bases. Germline CDR1 and CDR2: SGDLS and YYNGEE. This CDR3 comprises 17 residues. Trimming took 2 bases from V and 5 from J; bases not matched to a gene: 13. In DNA form, the CDR3 reads TGTGCCAGCAGCGTCTACCCGCAAACGACAGGGCAAAACATTCAGTACTTC. It translates to CASSVYPQTTGQNIQYF.

The chain carries TRBV5-3 and TRBJ1-2; 8 nucleotides line up with TRBD1. TRBV5-3 is identified as an open reading frame with a role that is uncertain. V dropped 4 bases and J dropped 4; count of bases not matched to a gene: 15. This CDR3 is built from 17 residues. The DNA of the CDR3 is TGTGCCAGAAGCCGGGAGGCAGGGGGCGTACAGAGCTATGGCTACACCTTC. This sequence encodes CARSREAGGVQSYGYTF.

The rearrangement joins TRBV4-3 to TRBJ1-5; maybe TRBD1 (5 bases). V dropped 0 bases and J dropped 10 bases, with 10 bases sitting between them. CDR1 is LGHNA and CDR2 is YSLEER in the germline V gene. This CDR3 comprises 13 residues. This CDR3 is CASSQEGLQPQHF. CDR3 coding DNA: TGCGCCAGCAGCCAAGAGGGGCTTCAACCCCAGCATTTT.

V gene TRBV9 combines with J gene TRBJ2-7; no reliable D call. V lost 0 bases and J 2 bases, leaving 6 bases between the germline ends. The CDR3 has 13 amino acids. CDR1 SGDLS and CDR2 YYNGEE come from the germline V gene. The CDR3 sequence: CASSVGQTYEQYF. The DNA for the CDR3 is TGTGCCAGCAGCGTAGGGCAGACCTACGAGCAGTACTTC.

The genes are TRBV30 and TRBJ2-3; 10 bases match TRBD2. Germline-derived CDR1 and CDR2 are GTSNPN and SVGIG (reference sequence). The CDR3 consists of 13 residues. Unmatched junction bases numbered 3, after V lost 3 bases and J lost 6 bases. DNA for the CDR3: TGTGCCTGGAGGACTAGCGGGTCGGATACGCAGTATTTT. Translation gives CAWRTSGSDTQYF.